The clone carrying this TCR beta chain has a count of ten or more. Its specificity is unknown. This sample is drawn from a study of CD8 T cells in ankylosing spondylitis. Study observations and caveats: Reportedly, matched ankylosing spondylitis synovial fluid was significantly enriched for disease-linked clones.

This CDR3 has 13 amino acids. From germline, CDR1 is SGHRS and CDR2 YFSETQ. V dropped 5 bases and J dropped 6 bases, with 13 bases sitting between them. TCRdb processed the 5' RACE reads anew with MiXCR; each CDR3 protein has one entry. The table lists 250,000 to 400,000 distinct CDR3 sequences, roughly 12% of them singletons. This receptor was obtained from a female donor with ankylosing spondylitis or in good health (not recorded which). The chain employs TRBV5-1 and TRBJ2-3; no reliable D call. Sequencing was carried out using blood, either unsorted or a sorted T cell fraction (not recorded which). The CDR3 DNA follows: TGCGCCAGCAGGATAGGAGAAAGGGATACGCAGTATTTT. It encodes CASRIGERDTQYF.